Reported below is one T cell receptor (beta chain). This sample is part of a study of OX40 agonist ivuxolimab in advanced cancers. About the research overall: Partial responses were achieved by three patients, one with hepatocellular carcinoma and two with cutaneous melanoma.

The CDR3 totals 12 residues. V was cut by 1 base and J by 7 bases, with 6 bases left in between. Germline V gene sequence: CDR1 SGHVS, CDR2 FQNEAQ. TCRdb's table, derived via immunoSEQ multiplex PCR, lists solely in-frame clones and lacks some. The data contain 9,500 to 14,000 clones, around 83% of them seen just once; the ten biggest clones take up under 35%. The chain is built from TRBV7-8 and TRBJ2-3; D call uncertain. This receptor was obtained from an adult with an advanced solid tumor such as melanoma, head and neck, liver or kidney cancer. The source was CD4+ or CD8+ T cells sorted from blood, collected in a trial of the OX40 agonist ivuxolimab. CDR3 residues: CASSLGGNTQYF. In nucleotides, the CDR3 is TGTGCCAGCAGCTTAGGAGGCAATACGCAGTATTTT. The full variable domain, in which reference TRBV7-8 and TRBJ2-3 provide the parts outside the CDR3, is GAGVSQSPRYKVAKRGQDVALRCDPISGHVSLFWYQQALGQGPEFLTYFQNEAQLDKSGLPSDRFFAERPEGSVSTLKIQRTQQEDSAVYLCASSLGGNTQYFGPGTRLTVL.